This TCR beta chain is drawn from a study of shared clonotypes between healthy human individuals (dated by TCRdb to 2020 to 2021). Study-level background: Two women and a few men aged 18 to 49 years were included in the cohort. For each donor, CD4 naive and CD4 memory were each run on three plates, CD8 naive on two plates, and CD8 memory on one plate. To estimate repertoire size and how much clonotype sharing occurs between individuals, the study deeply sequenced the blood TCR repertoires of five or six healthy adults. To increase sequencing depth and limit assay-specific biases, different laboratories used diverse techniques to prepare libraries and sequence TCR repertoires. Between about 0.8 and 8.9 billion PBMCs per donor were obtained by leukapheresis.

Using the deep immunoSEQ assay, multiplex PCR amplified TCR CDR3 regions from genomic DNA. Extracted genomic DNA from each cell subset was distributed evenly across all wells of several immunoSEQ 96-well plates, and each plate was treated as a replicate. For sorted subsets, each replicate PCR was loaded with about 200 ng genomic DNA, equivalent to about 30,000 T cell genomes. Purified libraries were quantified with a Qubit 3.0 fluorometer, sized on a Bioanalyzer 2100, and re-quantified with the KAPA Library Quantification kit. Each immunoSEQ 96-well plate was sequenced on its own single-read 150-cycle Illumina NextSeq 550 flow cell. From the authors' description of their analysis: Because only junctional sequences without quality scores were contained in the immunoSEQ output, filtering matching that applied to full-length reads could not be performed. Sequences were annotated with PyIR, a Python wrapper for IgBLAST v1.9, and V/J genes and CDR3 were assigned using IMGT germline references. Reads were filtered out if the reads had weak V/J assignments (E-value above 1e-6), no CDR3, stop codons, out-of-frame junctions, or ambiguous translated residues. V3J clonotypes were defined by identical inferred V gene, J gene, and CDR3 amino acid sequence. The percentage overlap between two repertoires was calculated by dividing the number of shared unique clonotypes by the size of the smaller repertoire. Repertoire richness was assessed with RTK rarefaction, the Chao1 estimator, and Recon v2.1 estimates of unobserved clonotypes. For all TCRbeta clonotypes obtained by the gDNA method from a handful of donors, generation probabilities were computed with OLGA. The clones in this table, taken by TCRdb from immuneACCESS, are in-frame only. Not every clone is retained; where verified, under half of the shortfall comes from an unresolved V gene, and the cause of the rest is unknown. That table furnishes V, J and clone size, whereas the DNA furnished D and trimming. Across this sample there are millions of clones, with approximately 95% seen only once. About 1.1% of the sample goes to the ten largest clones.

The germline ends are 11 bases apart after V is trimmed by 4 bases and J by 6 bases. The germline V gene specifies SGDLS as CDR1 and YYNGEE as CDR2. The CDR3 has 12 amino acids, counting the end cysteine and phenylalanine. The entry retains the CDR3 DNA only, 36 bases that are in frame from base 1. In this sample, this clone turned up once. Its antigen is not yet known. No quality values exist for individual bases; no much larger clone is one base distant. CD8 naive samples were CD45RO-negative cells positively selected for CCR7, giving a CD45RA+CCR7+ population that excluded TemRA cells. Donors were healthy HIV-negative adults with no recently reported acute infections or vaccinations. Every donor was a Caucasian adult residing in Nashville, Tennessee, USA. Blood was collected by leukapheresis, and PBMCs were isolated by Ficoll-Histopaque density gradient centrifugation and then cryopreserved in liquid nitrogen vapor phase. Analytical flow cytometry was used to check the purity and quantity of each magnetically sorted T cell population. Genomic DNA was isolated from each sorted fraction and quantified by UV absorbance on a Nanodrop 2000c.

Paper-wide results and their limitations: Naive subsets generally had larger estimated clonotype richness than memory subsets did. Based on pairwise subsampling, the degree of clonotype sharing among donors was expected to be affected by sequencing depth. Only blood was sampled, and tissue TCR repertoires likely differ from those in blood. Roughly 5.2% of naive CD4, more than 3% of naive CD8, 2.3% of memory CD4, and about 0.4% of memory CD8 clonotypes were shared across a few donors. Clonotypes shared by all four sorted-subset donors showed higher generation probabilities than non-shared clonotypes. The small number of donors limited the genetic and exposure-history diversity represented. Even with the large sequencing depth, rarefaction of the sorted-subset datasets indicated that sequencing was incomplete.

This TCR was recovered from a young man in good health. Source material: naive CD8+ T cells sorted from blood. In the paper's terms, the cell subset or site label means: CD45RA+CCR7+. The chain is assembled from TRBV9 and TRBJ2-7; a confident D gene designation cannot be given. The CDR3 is CASSPQFGEQYF. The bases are TGTGCCAGCAGCCCCCAGTTTGGCGAGCAGTACTTC.